The entry that follows covers one TCR beta chain sequence. The CDR3 runs 14 residues. In germline, CDR1 is MNHEY, CDR2 SVGAGI. J lost 6 bases, V lost 2 bases, and 5 bases had no gene match. The authors' processing: Amplified reference gene primers provided the basis for estimating nucleated cell counts. Data came from immunoSEQ multiplex PCR; TCRdb stores just in-frame clones and leaves some out. The DNA gave D and trimming, while V, J and clone size come from that table. The sample lists about 180,000 clones; roughly 85% were seen once. This specimen comes from a study of blood T cell repertoires in COVID-19. Study-wide background: Samples taken during acute and convalescent COVID-19 were collected in the United States, Italy and Spain. PBMCs, B-cell-depleted T cells, or T cells were the source of the cDNA or gDNA that made up the material.

The TCR was taken from a man aged 60 to 69 with acute or convalescent COVID-19. The material sequenced was peripheral blood. The chain has TRBV6-5 and TRBJ2-7; TRBD2 agrees at 9 bases. The CDR3 region has the DNA TGTGCCAGCAGTTACCTAGCGGGACGCCGCGAGCAGTACTTC. This codes for CASSYLAGRREQYF.